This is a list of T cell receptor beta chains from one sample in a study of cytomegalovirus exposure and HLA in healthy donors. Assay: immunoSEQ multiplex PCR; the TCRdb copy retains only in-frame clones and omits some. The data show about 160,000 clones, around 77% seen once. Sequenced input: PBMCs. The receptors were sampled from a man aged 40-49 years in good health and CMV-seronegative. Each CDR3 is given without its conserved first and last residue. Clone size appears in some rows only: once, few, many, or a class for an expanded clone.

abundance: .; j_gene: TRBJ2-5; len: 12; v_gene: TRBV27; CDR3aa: ASSLNRYGETQY
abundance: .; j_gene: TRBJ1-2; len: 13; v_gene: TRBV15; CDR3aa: ATSSVNRGNYGYT
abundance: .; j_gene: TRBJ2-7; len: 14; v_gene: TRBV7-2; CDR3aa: ASSPWGLAGPYEQY
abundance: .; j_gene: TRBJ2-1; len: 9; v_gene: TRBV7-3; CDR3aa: ASSKTDEQF
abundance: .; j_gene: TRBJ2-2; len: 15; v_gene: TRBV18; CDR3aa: ASSLFQVASNTGELF
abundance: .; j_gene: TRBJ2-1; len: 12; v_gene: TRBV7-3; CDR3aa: ASSSRGLKGEQF
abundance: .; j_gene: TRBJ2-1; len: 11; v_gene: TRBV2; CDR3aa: ASSGQAYNEQF
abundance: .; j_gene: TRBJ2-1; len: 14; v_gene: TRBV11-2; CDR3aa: ASSLREGSSYNEQF
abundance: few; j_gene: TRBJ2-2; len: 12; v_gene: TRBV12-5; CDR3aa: ASGLLGVAGELF
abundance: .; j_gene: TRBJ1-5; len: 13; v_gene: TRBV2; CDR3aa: ASSERWRSNQPQH
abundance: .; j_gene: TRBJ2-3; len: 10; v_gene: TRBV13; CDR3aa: ASSLRGDTQY
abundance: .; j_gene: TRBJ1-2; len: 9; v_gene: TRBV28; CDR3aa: ASSSLYGYT
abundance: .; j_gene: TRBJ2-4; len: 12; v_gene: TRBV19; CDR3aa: ASSISAGGNIQY
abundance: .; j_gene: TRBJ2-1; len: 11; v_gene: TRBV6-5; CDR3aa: ASRGTDYNEQF
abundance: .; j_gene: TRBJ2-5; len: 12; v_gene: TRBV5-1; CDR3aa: ASRGTSGIETQY
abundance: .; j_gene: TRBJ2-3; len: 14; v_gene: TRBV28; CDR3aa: ASSSLGQSSTDTQY
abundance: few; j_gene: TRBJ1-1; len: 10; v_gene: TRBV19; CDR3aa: ASKEVTTEAF